The 11 T cell receptor beta chains in this list originate from one sample, sequenced in a study of blood T cell repertoires in COVID-19. Here immunoSEQ multiplex PCR was the method, and the copy in TCRdb shows in-frame clones only, minus some. The sample has some 450,000 clones; more than 70% are singletons. Sequencing used peripheral blood. These receptors were collected from a woman aged 45 to 65 with COVID-19, enrolled during active disease.

The chain recombines TRBV19 with TRBJ2-1, with 13 bases aligning to TRBD2. With 7 bases clipped from V and 8 bases from J, the junction kept 14 bases outside the gene matches. The length of the CDR3 is 17 residues. Germline-derived CDR1 and CDR2 are LNHDA and SQIVND (reference sequence). CDR3 sequence reads: CASTPTSGGPPAYEQFF. DNA of the CDR3: TGTGCCAGTACCCCGACTAGCGGGGGGCCGCCAGCCTATGAGCAGTTCTTC. The complete variable domain, with remaining parts taken from reference TRBV19 and TRBJ2-1, reads DGGITQSPKYLFRKEGQNVTLSCEQNLNHDAMYWYRQDPGQGLRLIYYSQIVNDFQKGDIAEGYSVSREKKESFPLTVTSAQKNPTAFYLCASTPTSGGPPAYEQFFGPGTRLTVL.

The V gene is TRBV15, the J gene TRBJ2-7, with 7 bases identical to TRBD2. There are 15 residues in the CDR3. V was clipped by 5 bases and J by 5 bases; unmatched bases: 12. The V gene's germline CDR1 is LNHNV and CDR2 YYDKDF (reference sequence). Written as DNA, the CDR3 is TGTGCCACCAGCCCCCGCGGGGAGGGTATACACGAGCAGTACTTC. Its protein product is CATSPRGEGIHEQYF.

This chain joins TRBV27 and TRBJ1-6; TRBD1 aligns across 8 bases. CDR1 is MNHEY, CDR2 SMNVEV, per germline (reference sequence). After removal of 2 bases from V and 10 bases from J, the junction contained 7 bases not matched to a gene. This CDR3 spans 15 amino acids. CDR3 in amino acids: CASSLLDRAGSPLHF. CDR3 sequence (DNA): TGTGCCAGCAGTTTACTGGACAGGGCGGGCTCACCCCTCCACTTT.

About this clone: Distinct nucleotide sequences in the sample also encode this CDR3. The V gene is TRBV5-1, the J gene TRBJ1-1; unclear D gene. From germline, CDR1 is SGHRS and CDR2 YFSETQ. The CDR3 runs to 15 residues. The V gene lost 0 bases and the J gene lost 0 bases, with 9 bases spanning the gap. CDR3 protein: CASSLVGGMNTEAFF. The CDR3 nucleotides are TGCGCCAGCAGCTTGGTTGGCGGAATGAACACTGAAGCTTTCTTT.

V gene TRBV12-3 or TRBV12-4 combines with J gene TRBJ2-1; D is uncertain. CDR3 size: 13 residues. Trimming stripped 0 bases from V and 5 bases from J, with 5 bases between. The CDR3 is CASSLAADNEQFF. CDR3 coding DNA: TGTGCCAGCAGTTTAGCGGCAGACAATGAGCAGTTCTTC.

The V gene is TRBV4-2, the J gene TRBJ1-2; TRBD1 matches 9 bases. J was trimmed by 7 bases and V by 1 base; bases with no gene match: 7. The CDR3 spans 15 residues. Germline CDR1 reads LGHNA; CDR2 reads YNFKEQ. The CDR3 is CASSQAGQGISGYTF. DNA of the CDR3: TGTGCCAGCAGCCAAGCCGGACAGGGGATTAGTGGCTACACCTTC.

The chain couples TRBV30 to TRBJ1-2; 8 nucleotides align to TRBD1. Germline V lookup: CDR1 GTSNPN, CDR2 SVGIG (reference sequence). The CDR3 covers 14 residues. V shed 0 bases and J 8 bases; nucleotides not matched to a gene: 8. The CDR3 nucleotides read TGTGCCTGGAGTGTAGGACAGGGATGGGGAGGCTACACCTTC. As protein: CAWSVGQGWGGYTF.

This clone appeared a single time. The gene calls are TRBV3-1 (or the pseudogene TRBV3-2) and TRBJ2-1; maybe TRBD2 (5 bases). Germline-derived CDR1 and CDR2 are LGHDT and YNNKEL (reference sequence). Between the trimmed V and J ends, which lost 0 bases and 7 bases, there was a span of 10 bases. This CDR3 has 14 amino acids. The CDR3 nucleotides read TGTGCCAGCAGCCAAGAATATACGGGGAATGAGCAGTTCTTC. Translated, it gives CASSQEYTGNEQFF.

The CDR3 DNA reads TGTGCCAGCAGTCTCACTACGGGGGAGCTGTTTTTT. It codes for CASSLTTGELFF. The chain is built from TRBV12-3 or TRBV12-4 and TRBJ2-2; unclear D gene. The CDR3 sequence is 12 residues long. Between the trimmed V and J ends, which lost 5 bases and 8 bases, there was a span of 9 bases.

The CDR3 spells CASDGGVPVTEAFF. In DNA form, the CDR3 reads TGTGCCAGTGACGGGGGGGTTCCGGTCACTGAAGCTTTCTTT. This chain connects TRBV19 to TRBJ1-1; maybe TRBD1 (5 bases). The ends were cut back, 8 bases at V and 4 bases at J, with 17 bases in the middle. Germline CDR1 reads LNHDA; CDR2 reads SQIVND (reference sequence). This CDR3 has 14 residues.

The rearrangement uses TRBV21-1 and TRBJ1-2; TRBD1, the D gene given by the table, was not confirmed from the DNA. TRBV21-1 represents a pseudogene. The length of the CDR3 is 12 residues. CDR3 in amino acids: CASSRTSYGYTF. The CDR3 DNA reads TGTGCCAGCAGCAGGACAAGCTATGGCTACACCTTC.